Sequencing of this T cell receptor beta chain was carried out in a study of T cells in Graves' hyperthyroidism and ophthalmopathy. Study-level background: Peripheral blood was taken when the disease was first diagnosed, before any treatment began.

Worth noting for this clonotype: Its antigen is currently unknown.

Study results and limitations: Ophthalmopathy and stable hyperthyroidism were told apart by a 13 V-J model.

Germline lookup yields CDR1 LNHNV and CDR2 YYDKDF (reference sequence). The CDR3 length is 15 residues. V lost 2 bases and J lost 1, with 9 bases in between. TCR beta CDR3 sequences were amplified from RNA transcripts. With the HTBI primer set, the TCR CDR3 went through a first round of RT-PCR. TCRdb fed the multiplex PCR reads into MiXCR, producing one record per CDR3 protein. The repertoire holds approximately 870,000 distinct CDR3 sequences, with over 35% as singletons. This TCR came from a man younger than 35 with Graves' hyperthyroidism. Sequencing was carried out using blood. The genes are TRBV15 and TRBJ1-5, with D unclear. DNA of the CDR3: TGTGCCACCAGCAGAAGTACAGTGAGCAATCAGCCCCAGCATTTT. Its protein is CATSRSTVSNQPQHF.